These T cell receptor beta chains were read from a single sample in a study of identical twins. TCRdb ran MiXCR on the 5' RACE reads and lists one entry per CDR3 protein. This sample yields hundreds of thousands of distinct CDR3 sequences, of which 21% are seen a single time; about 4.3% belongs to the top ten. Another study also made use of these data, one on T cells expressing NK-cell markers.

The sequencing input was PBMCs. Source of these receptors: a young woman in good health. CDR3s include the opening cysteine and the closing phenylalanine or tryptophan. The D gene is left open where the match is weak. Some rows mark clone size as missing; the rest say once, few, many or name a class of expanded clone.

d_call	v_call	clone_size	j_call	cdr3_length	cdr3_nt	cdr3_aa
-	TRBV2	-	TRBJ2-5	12	TGTGCCAGCATTACGTTTAGAGAGACCCAGTACTTC	CASITFRETQYF
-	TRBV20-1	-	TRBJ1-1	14	TGCAATGCTAGTACCGGGACACTGAACACTGAAGCTTTCTTT	CNASTGTLNTEAFF
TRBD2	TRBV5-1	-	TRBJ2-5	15	TGCGCCAGCAGCTTCGGGACCGCGGGGGTGGAGACCCAGTACTTC	CASSFGTAGVETQYF
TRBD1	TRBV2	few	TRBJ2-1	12	TGTGCCACCGGGACAGGTTACAATGAGCAGTTCTTC	CATGTGYNEQFF
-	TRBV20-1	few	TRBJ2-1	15	TGCAGTGCCCCTGGAGGGGGTGGAGGGGGCCGTGAGCAGTTCTTC	CSAPGGGGGGREQFF
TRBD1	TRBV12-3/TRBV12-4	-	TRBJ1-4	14	TGTGCCAGCAGACAAGGACAGGGTGGAGAAAAACTGTTTTTT	CASRQGQGGEKLFF
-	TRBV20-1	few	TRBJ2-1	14	TGCAGTGCTCAGGGGTCAGGGGCGGGTAATGAGCAGTTCTTC	CSAQGSGAGNEQFF
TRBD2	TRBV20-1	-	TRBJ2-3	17	TGCAGTGCTAGGGGACTAGCGGGACCGGTGAGGACAGATACGCAGTATTTT	CSARGLAGPVRTDTQYF
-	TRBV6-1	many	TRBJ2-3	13	TGTGCCAGCAGCTCCTACTATGGAGATACGCAGTATTTT	CASSSYYGDTQYF
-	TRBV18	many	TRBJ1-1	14	TGTGCCAGCTCCCCGGACATACTGAACACTGAAGCTTTCTTT	CASSPDILNTEAFF
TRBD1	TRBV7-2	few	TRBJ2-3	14	TGTGCCAGCAGGTCTGGACAGGGGGCAGATACGCAGTATTTT	CASRSGQGADTQYF
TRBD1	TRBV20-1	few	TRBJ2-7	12	TGCAGTGCTCCGGGACAGGGCTCCGAGCAGTACTTC	CSAPGQGSEQYF
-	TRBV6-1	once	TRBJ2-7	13	TGTGCCAGCGGTATGGGCAGACCCTACGAGCAGTACTTC	CASGMGRPYEQYF
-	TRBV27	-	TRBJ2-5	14	TGTGCCAGCAGTTCTTACAGACTCCAAGAGACCCAGTACTTC	CASSSYRLQETQYF
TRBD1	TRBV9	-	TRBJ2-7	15	TGTGCCAGCAGCCCCGAGACAGGGGATGGTTACGAGCAGTACTTC	CASSPETGDGYEQYF
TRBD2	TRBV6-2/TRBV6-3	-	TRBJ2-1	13	TGTGCCAGCAGGGGACTAGCTCTGGGTGAGCAGTTCTTC	CASRGLALGEQFF
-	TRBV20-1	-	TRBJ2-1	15	TGCAGTGCTAGAGATATGGCTGGGGCCTACAATGAGCAGTTCTTC	CSARDMAGAYNEQFF
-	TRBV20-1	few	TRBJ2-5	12	TGCAGTGCTTCCCCCGTCCAAGAGACCCAGTACTTC	CSASPVQETQYF
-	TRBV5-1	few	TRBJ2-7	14	TGCGCCAGCAGCTATACAGGGCTCTCCTACGAGCAGTACTTC	CASSYTGLSYEQYF
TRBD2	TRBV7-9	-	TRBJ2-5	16	TGTGCCAGCAGTCCACGGACTAGCGGGGGAGTGGAGACCCAGTACTTC	CASSPRTSGGVETQYF
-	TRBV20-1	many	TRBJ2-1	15	TGCAGTGCTCCCTTCTTGGGAGTCTCCTACAATGAGCAGTTCTTC	CSAPFLGVSYNEQFF
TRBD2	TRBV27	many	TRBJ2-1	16	TGTGCCAGCATTACCACTAGCGGGGGGGCCCTTGGGGAGCAGTTCTTC	CASITTSGGALGEQFF
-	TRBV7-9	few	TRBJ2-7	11	TGTGCCAGCAGCCTTCAGCACGAGCAGTACTTC	CASSLQHEQYF
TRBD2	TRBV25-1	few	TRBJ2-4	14	TGTGCCAGCAGTGAAGCGGGAGGGGAATACATTCAGTACTTC	CASSEAGGEYIQYF
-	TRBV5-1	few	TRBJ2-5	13	TGCGCCAGCAGCTTGGATCGTCGGGAGACCCAGTACTTC	CASSLDRRETQYF
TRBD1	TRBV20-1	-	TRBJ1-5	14	TGCAGTGCAAGGACAGGGGGCACCAATCAGCCCCAGCATTTT	CSARTGGTNQPQHF
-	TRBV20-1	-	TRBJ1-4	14	TGCAGTGCTAGAAACAGGGATGGTAATGAAAAACTGTTTTTT	CSARNRDGNEKLFF
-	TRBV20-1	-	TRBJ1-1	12	TGCAGTGCTAGGCGTCCGTCCACTGAAGCTTTCTTT	CSARRPSTEAFF
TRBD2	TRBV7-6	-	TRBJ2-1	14	TGTGCCAGCAGCTTAACGGGGGGATTGAGTGAGCAGTTCTTC	CASSLTGGLSEQFF
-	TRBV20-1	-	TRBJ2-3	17	TGCAGTGCTAGTCGATTGGGGGTTAGCCTTAGCACAGATACGCAGTATTTT	CSASRLGVSLSTDTQYF
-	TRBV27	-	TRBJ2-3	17	TGTGCCAGCATCCCCCGGGAGGACAGGCCCGGTGGGGATACGCAGTATTTT	CASIPREDRPGGDTQYF
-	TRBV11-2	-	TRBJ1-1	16	TGTGCCAGCAGCTCCGTAGTGGAGTCAGGTGGGGTAGGAGCTTTCTTT	CASSSVVESGGVGAFF
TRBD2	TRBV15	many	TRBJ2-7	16	TGTGCCACCAGCAGGGAAAGGACTAGCGCCGCCTACGAGCAGTACTTC	CATSRERTSAAYEQYF
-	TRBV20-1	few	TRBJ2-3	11	TGCAGTGCTAGAGTGTACGATACGCAGTATTTT	CSARVYDTQYF
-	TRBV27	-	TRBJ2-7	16	TGTGCCAGCAGCATAGATCACCGGAGAAACACCTACGAGCAGTACTTC	CASSIDHRRNTYEQYF
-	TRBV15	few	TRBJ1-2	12	TGTGCCACCGGCGGGCCCCTTTATGGCTACACCTTC	CATGGPLYGYTF
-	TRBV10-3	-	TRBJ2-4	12	TGTGCCGGCTTAGGGACGGCAAACATTCAGTACTTC	CAGLGTANIQYF
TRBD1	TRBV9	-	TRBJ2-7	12	TGTGCCAGCAGCACCGGACAGGAGAGGAAGTACTTC	CASSTGQERKYF
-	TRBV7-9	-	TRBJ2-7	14	TGTGCCAGCAGCTTAATGGGTCTGGGGTACGAGCAGTACTTC	CASSLMGLGYEQYF
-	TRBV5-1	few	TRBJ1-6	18	TGCGCCAGCAGCTTGGCCGGAGGGAGAGGGTCCTATAATTCACCCCTCCACTTT	CASSLAGGRGSYNSPLHF
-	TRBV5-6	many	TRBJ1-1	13	TGTGCCAGCAGCCCGGGCGCCGACACTGAAGCTTTCTTT	CASSPGADTEAFF
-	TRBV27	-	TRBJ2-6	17	TGTGCCAGCAGTTTATACGGGGTTAACTCTGGGGCCAACGTCCTGACTTTC	CASSLYGVNSGANVLTF
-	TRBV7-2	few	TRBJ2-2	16	TGTGCCAGCAGCTTAGCTGTTGCGGCAGACACCGGGGAGCTGTTTTTT	CASSLAVAADTGELFF
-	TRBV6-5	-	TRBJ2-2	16	TGTGCCAGCAGTTACATCCTAGCTGCGAACACCGGGGAGCTGTTTTTT	CASSYILAANTGELFF
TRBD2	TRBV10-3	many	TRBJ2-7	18	TGTGCCATCAGTGAGTACGACCCCCGGGCGGGGGGCTCCTACGAGCAGTACTTC	CAISEYDPRAGGSYEQYF